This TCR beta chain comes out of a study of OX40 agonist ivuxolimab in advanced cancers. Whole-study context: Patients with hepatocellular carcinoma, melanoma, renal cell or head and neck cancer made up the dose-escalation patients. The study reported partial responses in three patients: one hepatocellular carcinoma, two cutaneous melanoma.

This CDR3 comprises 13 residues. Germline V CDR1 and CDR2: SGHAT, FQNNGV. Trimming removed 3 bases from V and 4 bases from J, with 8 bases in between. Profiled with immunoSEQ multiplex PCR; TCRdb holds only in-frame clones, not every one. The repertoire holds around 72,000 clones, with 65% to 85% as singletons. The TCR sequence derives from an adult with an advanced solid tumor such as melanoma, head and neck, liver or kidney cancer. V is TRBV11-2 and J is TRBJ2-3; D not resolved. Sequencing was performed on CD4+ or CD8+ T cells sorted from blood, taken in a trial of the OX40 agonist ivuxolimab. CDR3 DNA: TGTGCCAGCAGCTTGTTTCGGGCAGATACGCAGTATTTT. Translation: CASSLFRADTQYF.